This TCR beta chain emerged from a study of blood T cell repertoires in COVID-19. The protocol was immunoSEQ multiplex PCR, while the TCRdb copy is restricted to in-frame clones and leaves out a portion. This table has roughly 250,000 clones, around 90% appearing once. V lost 4 bases, J lost 0 bases, and 7 bases stayed unmatched. The CDR3 loop spans 16 amino acids. Germline loops: CDR1 MNHNS, CDR2 SASEGT. The sequencing sample was made of PBMCs or T cells enriched from blood (not recorded which). V and J are TRBV6-1 and TRBJ2-3; the match to TRBD2 covers 7 bases. This TCR derives from a woman in her thirties with acute COVID-19. CDR3: CASSGPGRGSTDTQYF. The DNA for the CDR3 is TGTGCCAGCAGTGGACCAGGGAGGGGAAGCACAGATACGCAGTATTTT.